This T cell receptor (beta chain) appears in the sequencing data of a study of cytotoxic CD8 clonotypes in ibrutinib-treated CLL listed by TCRdb under 2021. Notes on the research overall: In this cohort, over 14 patients were treatment-naive and approximately twelve were relapsed/refractory, while some 17 had unmutated IGHV. Partial responses were observed in 24 patients and complete responses in 2; after a median follow-up of around 64 months, remission was maintained in approximately 14 patients and progression was observed in approximately twelve. Samples at response were collected after a median of 12 months of treatment, with a range of roughly 6 to 40 months. An average of about 250,000 productive templates and some 99,000 productive rearrangements was obtained per sample. Longitudinal samples were available for about 30% of the 86 trial participants. Cryopreserved peripheral blood mononuclear cells were collected before treatment, at response, and at either disease progression or sustained remission.

V loses 3 bases, J loses 8 bases, and the germline ends lie 14 bases apart. The germline V gene yields MNHNS for CDR1 and SASEGT for CDR2. Including cysteine and phenylalanine, the CDR3 has 15 amino acids. Just the 45-base CDR3 DNA is kept, in frame starting at base 1. A MiSeq instrument was used for deep resolution sequencing, which targeted depths ranging from 1 in 1 million up to 1 in 200,000 T cells, with coverage averaging 10x for each clonotype. The immunoSEQ hsTCRB Kit was used to generate the TCR beta libraries. The source study handled its data this way. The data were analyzed with ImmunoSEQ Analyzer and ImmunoSEQ Data Assistant, and V, D and J gene assignments followed IMGT definitions. Clonality, which ranges from 0 to 1, was calculated by subtracting the normalized Shannon entropy of productive rearrangement frequencies from one. Only overrepresented clonotypes making up at least 0.05% of the repertoire of each patient were included in the public clonotype analysis. About a dozen age-matched healthy donor repertoires from immuneACCESS served as clonality controls. Drawn from immuneACCESS, this table holds only the in-frame rearrangements with V and J called that TCRdb kept. Clones are partly lost; checked studies trace under half to an unresolved V gene and leave the rest unexplained. V and J calls and clone size are copied from that table; D and trimming were computed from the DNA. The sample profile shows about 28,000 clones; around 60% of them were found once. Roughly 5.1% of the sample rests with the top ten.

For TCR beta library preparation, about 2.1 micrograms of genomic DNA were extracted from the cryopreserved PBMCs. Longitudinal blood samples from CLL patients on ibrutinib monotherapy underwent high-throughput TCR beta sequencing. The patients took part in an open-label, single-center phase 2 trial of ibrutinib monotherapy. A remark on this clone: The antigen it recognizes is unknown. Base-call qualities are not available, and no considerably larger clone is one nucleotide away.

The research as a whole found: Sustained-remission and progressing patients did not have matched sampling times, and lymph node repertoires were not examined. Public clonotypes were found to be uncommon and were observed to contract or remain stable during treatment; the increase in clonality was shown to reflect expansion of private clonotypes at ibrutinib response. Baseline clonality exceeded that of age-matched healthy donors and correlated strongly with circulating CD8+ T-cell counts. At ibrutinib response clonality went up, during sustained remission it held steady, and at progression it dropped back toward baseline.

The receptor was derived from a human donor with chronic lymphocytic leukemia. Here the sequenced sample was PBMCs, taken before ibrutinib treatment. The chain was built from TRBV6-1 and TRBJ1-6, with the D gene uncertain. The sequenced DNA is TGTGCCAGCAGTGATTGGTATCCTAAGGATTCACCCCTCCACTTT. This yields the protein CASSDWYPKDSPLHF.